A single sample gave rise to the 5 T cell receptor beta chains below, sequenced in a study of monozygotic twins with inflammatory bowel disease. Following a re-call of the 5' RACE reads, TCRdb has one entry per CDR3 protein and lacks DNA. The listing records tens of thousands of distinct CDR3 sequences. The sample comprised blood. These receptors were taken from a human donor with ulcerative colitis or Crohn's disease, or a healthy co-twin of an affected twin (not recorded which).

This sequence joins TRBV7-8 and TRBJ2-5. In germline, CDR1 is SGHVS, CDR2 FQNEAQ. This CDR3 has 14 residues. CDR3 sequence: CASSLGSVQETQYF.

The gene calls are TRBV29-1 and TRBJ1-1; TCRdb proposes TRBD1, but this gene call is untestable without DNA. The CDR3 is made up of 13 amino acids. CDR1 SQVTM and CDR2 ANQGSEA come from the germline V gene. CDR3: CSVEVSRGFEAFF.

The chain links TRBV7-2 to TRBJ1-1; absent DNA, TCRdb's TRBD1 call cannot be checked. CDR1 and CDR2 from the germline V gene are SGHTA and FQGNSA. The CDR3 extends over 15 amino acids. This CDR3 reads CASSLGFMRGTEAFF.

The CDR3 sequence: CASRGGTGGQPQHF. This chain joins TRBV2 and TRBJ1-5; TCRdb's D call, TRBD1, is unchecked because there is no DNA. CDR1 SNHLY and CDR2 FYNNEI come from the germline V gene. The CDR3 contains 14 residues. Together with reference TRBV2 and TRBJ1-5, the CDR3 gives the full variable domain: EPEVTQTPSHQVTQMGQEVILRCVPISNHLYFYWYRQILGQKVEFLVSFYNNEISEKSEIFDDQFSVERPDGSNFTLKIRSTKLEDSAMYFCASRGGTGGQPQHFGDGTRLSIL.

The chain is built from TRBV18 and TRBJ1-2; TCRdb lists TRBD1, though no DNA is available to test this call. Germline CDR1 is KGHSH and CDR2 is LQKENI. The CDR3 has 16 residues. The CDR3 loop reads CASSTSDLQSRGGYTF.